The 9 T cell receptor beta chains reported below all come from one sample, sequenced in a study of blood T cells in healthy people across ages (dated by TCRdb to between 2014 and 2017). Libraries were made using 5' RACE. Sequencing was carried out with an Illumina HiSeq 2500. The second PCR ran for about 6 to 12 cycles and used a J-beta primer mix along with a sample-barcoded 5' primer. TCRdb trimmed the raw reads at Q25, called clones with MiXCR and kept productive beta chains. Rows with a matching CDR3 protein are joined into one entry that keeps the most common DNA and genes. The sample data list about 780,000 distinct CDR3 sequences, and 55% to 65% of these were observed just once. The top ten clonotypes cover 28% of the sample. Material for sequencing was blood. The receptors derive from a man aged 25 to 40 in good health.

The chain combines TRBV7-2 with TRBJ2-1; D not resolved. Trimming took 5 bases from V and 0 from J, leaving 11 bases between them. The CDR3 loop spans 15 amino acids. CDR1 and CDR2 from the germline V gene are SGHTA and FQGNSA. The CDR3 DNA reads as TGTGCCAGCAGCCCCCAAACGAGCTCCTACAATGAGCAGTTCTTC. This translates into CASSPQTSSYNEQFF.

The CDR3: CATSLGTSPSYNEQFF. CDR3 nucleotide sequence: TGTGCCACCAGTCTGGGGACTAGCCCTTCCTACAATGAGCAGTTCTTC. The V call is TRBV15, the J call TRBJ2-1; 9 bases are shared with TRBD2. This CDR3 region has 16 residues. In germline, CDR1 is LNHNV, CDR2 YYDKDF (reference sequence). Trimming at V came to 6 bases and at J to 1 base, leaving 7 bases not matched to a gene.

The chain links TRBV6-2 or TRBV6-3 to TRBJ2-4; 9 bases agree with TRBD1. After removal of 10 bases from V and 2 bases from J, the junction contained 3 bases not matched to a gene. The germline gives CDR1 MNHEY, CDR2 SVGEGT. The length of the CDR3 is 13 residues. The CDR3 is CAIQGASKNIQYF. Written as DNA, the CDR3 is TGTGCCATACAGGGGGCGTCCAAAAACATTCAGTACTTC.

The chain employs TRBV20-1 and TRBJ1-2; TRBD1 is a possible D gene (5 bases). This CDR3 comprises 13 residues. CDR1 and CDR2 from the germline V gene are DFQATT and SNEGSKA (reference sequence). The ends were cut back, 6 bases at V and 3 bases at J, with 14 bases in the middle. CDR3 region: CSANAGGDYGYTF. As DNA, the CDR3 is TGCAGTGCAAATGCGGGGGGGGACTATGGCTACACCTTC.

The chain carries TRBV21-1 and TRBJ1-4; the table's D call, TRBD1, has no DNA check behind it. TRBV21-1 is labeled a pseudogene. The CDR3 runs 18 residues. For the CDR3, the DNA is TGTGCCAGCAGCCCTATACCGGGACAGGGATGGTCTAATGAAAAACTGTTTTTT. Translation: CASSPIPGQGWSNEKLFF.

This clonotype was found many times. The chain joins TRBV20-1 to TRBJ2-3, with TRBD2 matching over 10 bases. The CDR3 runs 16 residues. V lost 0 bases and J lost 2; bases outside the gene matches: 5. The germline gives CDR1 DFQATT, CDR2 SNEGSKA (reference sequence). CDR3 DNA: TGCAGTGCTAGAGATCTACTAGCGGGGCCCACAGATACGCAGTATTTT. It yields the protein CSARDLLAGPTDTQYF.

This clonotype was seen more than once but under ten times. This sequence joins TRBV9 and TRBJ1-4; D uncertain. CDR1 and CDR2 (germline): SGDLS, YYNGEE. The CDR3 sequence is 16 residues long. The ends were cut back, 3 bases at V and 0 bases at J, with 12 bases in the middle. CDR3 nucleotide sequence: TGTGCCAGCAGCGCGAGGACTTCCCCAACTAATGAAAAACTGTTTTTT. Residues: CASSARTSPTNEKLFF.

The chain links TRBV4-2 to TRBJ2-5, with 8 bases matching TRBD2. In germline, CDR1 is LGHNA, CDR2 YNFKEQ. CDR3 length: 14 amino acids. J gave up 5 bases and V 0 bases, and 2 bases lay outside the gene matches. The CDR3 DNA reads TGTGCCAGCAGCCAAGACGGGGGGGCGGAGACCCAGTACTTC. Protein: CASSQDGGAETQYF.

This clonotype occurred many times. This rearrangement joins TRBV6-1 to TRBJ2-7, with TRBD2 as a possible D gene (7 bases). This CDR3 is built from 15 residues. Germline V gives CDR1 MNHNS, CDR2 SASEGT. Trimming pared 4 bases from V and 6 bases from J, leaving 19 bases between. The CDR3 loop reads CASSVYSNGGREQYF. The CDR3 DNA is TGTGCCAGCAGTGTTTACTCAAACGGGGGGCGCGAGCAGTACTTC.